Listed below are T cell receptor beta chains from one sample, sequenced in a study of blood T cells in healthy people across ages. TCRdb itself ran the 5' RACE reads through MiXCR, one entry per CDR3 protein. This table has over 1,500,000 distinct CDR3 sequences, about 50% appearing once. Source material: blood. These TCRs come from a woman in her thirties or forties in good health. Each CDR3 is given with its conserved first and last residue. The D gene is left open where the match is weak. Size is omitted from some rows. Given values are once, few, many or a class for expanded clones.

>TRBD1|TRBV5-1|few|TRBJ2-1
CASSLAGQGTYNEQFF
TGTGCCAGCAGCTTGGCCGGACAGGGGACCTACAATGAGCAGTTCTTC
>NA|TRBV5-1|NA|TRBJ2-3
CASTAEGQRADTQYF
TGCGCCAGCACCGCCGAAGGGCAGAGGGCAGATACGCAGTATTTT
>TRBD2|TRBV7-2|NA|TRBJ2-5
CASSSYGGGLQETQYF
TGTGCCAGCAGCTCCTATGGGGGGGGACTCCAAGAGACCCAGTACTTC
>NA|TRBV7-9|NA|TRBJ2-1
CASSPKAGRTYNEQFF
TGTGCCAGCAGCCCAAAAGCGGGCCGTACCTACAATGAGCAGTTCTTC
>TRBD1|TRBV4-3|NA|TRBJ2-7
CASSQETGAGAYEQYF
TGCGCCAGCAGCCAGGAAACAGGGGCTGGGGCCTACGAGCAGTACTTC
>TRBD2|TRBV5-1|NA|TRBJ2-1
CASSVEGSGDEQFF
TGCGCCAGCAGCGTGGAAGGTAGCGGGGACGAGCAGTTCTTC
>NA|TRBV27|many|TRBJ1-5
CASSLKGNQPQHF
TGTGCCAGCAGTTTGAAGGGGAACCAGCCCCAGCATTTT
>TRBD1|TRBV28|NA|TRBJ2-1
CASRHRDRDYNEQFF
TGTGCCAGCAGACACCGGGACAGGGATTACAATGAGCAGTTCTTC
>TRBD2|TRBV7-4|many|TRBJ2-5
CASSLAGLEKGYQETQYF
TGTGCCAGCAGCTTAGCGGGACTAGAAAAAGGGTACCAAGAGACCCAGTACTTC
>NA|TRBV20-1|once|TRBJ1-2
CSARDWGLNYGYTF
TGCAGTGCTAGAGATTGGGGCCTGAATTATGGCTACACCTTC
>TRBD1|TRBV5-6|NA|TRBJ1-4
CASRGRTGGEKLFF
TGTGCCAGCAGGGGACGGACAGGGGGTGAAAAACTGTTTTTT
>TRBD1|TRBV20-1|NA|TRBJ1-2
CSAEGTGGRYGYTF
TGCAGTGCCGAGGGGACAGGGGGCCGGTATGGCTACACCTTC
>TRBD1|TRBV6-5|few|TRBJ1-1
CASSTRQGRTEAFF
TGTGCCAGCAGTACGCGACAGGGGCGGACTGAAGCTTTCTTT
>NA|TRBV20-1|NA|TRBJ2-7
CSAPPAPSRSRTDEQYF
TGCAGTGCTCCTCCCGCACCGAGCAGATCCAGAACAGACGAGCAGTACTTC
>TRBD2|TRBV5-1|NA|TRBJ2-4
CASSLLSGGRQNIQYF
TGCGCCAGCAGCTTGTTGAGCGGGGGGCGCCAAAACATTCAGTACTTC
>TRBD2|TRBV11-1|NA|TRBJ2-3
CASSPRTSGVFRQDTQYF
TGTGCCAGCAGCCCTCGGACTAGCGGGGTCTTCCGCCAAGATACGCAGTATTTT
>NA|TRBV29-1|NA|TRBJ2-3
CSVEVGVYTQYF
TGCAGCGTTGAAGTAGGAGTATATACGCAGTATTTT
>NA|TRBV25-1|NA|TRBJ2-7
CASGLKGGAEQYF
TGTGCCAGCGGCCTGAAGGGGGGGGCCGAGCAGTACTTC
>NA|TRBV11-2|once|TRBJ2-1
CASSLMVMDEQFF
TGTGCCAGCAGCTTAATGGTAATGGATGAGCAGTTCTTC
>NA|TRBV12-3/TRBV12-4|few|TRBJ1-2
CASTFVVAGHGYTF
TGTGCCAGCACCTTCGTAGTAGCAGGGCATGGCTACACCTTC
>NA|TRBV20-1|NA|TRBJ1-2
CSTSGIDSNYGYTF
TGCAGTACTTCCGGGATCGACTCCAACTATGGCTACACCTTC
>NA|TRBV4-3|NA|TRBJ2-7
CASSQYPGWPELYEQYF
TGCGCCAGCAGCCAATACCCTGGGTGGCCAGAGCTGTACGAGCAGTACTTC
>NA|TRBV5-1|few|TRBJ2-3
CASSLVVSRVADTQYF
TGCGCCAGCAGCTTGGTTGTTTCGCGGGTGGCAGATACGCAGTATTTT
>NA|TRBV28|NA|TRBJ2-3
CASSRTLEVTQYF
TGTGCCAGCAGCCGGACTTTGGAAGTTACGCAGTATTTT